This passage covers 15 T cell receptor beta chains from one sample sequenced in a study of prognosis after radiotherapy for stage I lung cancer. Multiplex PCR, run in two rounds, amplified TCR beta CDR3 from genomic DNA. Gene-specific primers for each TRBV and TRBJ gene drove first-round PCR. TCRdb analysed the multiplex PCR reads with MiXCR anew, one entry per CDR3 protein. Of fewer than 25,000 distinct CDR3 sequences listed, over 45% are singletons. Here the sequenced sample was PBMCs, taken before or after stereotactic body radiation therapy (not recorded which). These receptors all come from a donor at least 50 years old with non-small cell lung cancer.

The rearrangement links TRBV15 to TRBJ2-7, with a possible D match to TRBD2 (5 bases). V lost 6 bases and J lost 7, with 19 bases in between. The length of the CDR3 is 14 residues. The germline V gene encodes CDR1 LNHNV and CDR2 YYDKDF (reference sequence). In DNA form, the CDR3 reads TGTGCCACCAGTCCTGGCGGGTCTCATGTGGAGCAGTACTTC. Its translation is CATSPGGSHVEQYF.

The genes are TRBV29-1 and TRBJ2-7, with 7 bases aligning to TRBD2. Germline assignment: CDR1 SQVTM and CDR2 ANQGSEA. The CDR3 is 14 residues long. Germline trimming cut 7 bases from V and 2 bases from J; bases unmatched to any gene: 11. For the CDR3, the DNA is TGCAGCGCCGGTCGGGGAGGGGATACCTACGAGCAGTACTTC. It translates to CSAGRGGDTYEQYF.

In its sample, this clonotype was seen many times. The V and J genes are TRBV5-1 and TRBJ2-7, with 8 nucleotides matching TRBD1. The CDR3 runs to 14 residues. Looked up from germline, CDR1 is SGHRS and CDR2 is YFSETQ. Unmatched junction bases numbered 0, after V lost 0 bases and J lost 1 base. The CDR3 nucleotides are TGCGCCAGCAGCTTGGGACAGGGGTCCTACGAGCAGTACTTC. Translation gives CASSLGQGSYEQYF.

The chain links TRBV6-2 or TRBV6-3 to TRBJ1-3; tentatively, D is TRBD1 (5 bases). CDR1 MNHEY and CDR2 SVGEGT come from the germline V gene. This CDR3 is 16 amino acids long. V lost 5 bases and J 3 bases, leaving 17 bases between the germline ends. CDR3 sequence reads: CASSEDQGVRGNTIYF. In DNA form, the CDR3 reads TGTGCCAGCAGTGAAGACCAGGGTGTACGTGGAAACACCATATATTTT.

This clonotype was seen at least ten times. The chain is built from TRBV3-1 and TRBJ2-5; TRBD2 matches at 10 bases. The germline CDR1 and CDR2 sequences are LGHDT and YNNKEL (reference sequence). J was trimmed by 3 bases and V by 7 bases; bases with no gene match: 8. The CDR3 spans 15 residues. DNA of the CDR3: TGTGCCAGCACTGTACTAGCGGGATTGGAAGAGACCCAGTACTTC. Amino acid sequence: CASTVLAGLEETQYF.

V and J are TRBV7-2 and TRBJ2-5; a possible D gene is TRBD2 (6 bases). This CDR3 contains 15 residues. The V gene lost 0 bases and the J gene lost 7 bases, with 15 bases spanning the gap. The germline CDR1 and CDR2 sequences are SGHTA and FQGNSA. The CDR3 sequence: CASSLAGLTLVTQYF. The CDR3 region has the DNA TGTGCCAGCAGCTTAGCCGGACTAACTCTGGTGACCCAGTACTTC.

This clonotype was recorded at least ten times. The germline gene is not matched at one end of the junction; a read error may be the cause. The chain has TRBV5-1 and TRBJ2-1, with D perhaps assigned TRBD1 or TRBD2 (5 bases each). Germline assignment: CDR1 SGHRS and CDR2 YFSETQ. The CDR3 has 14 amino acids. The CDR3 reads CAGSPGPGPDEQFF. The CDR3 coding sequence is TGCGCCGGCAGCCCGGGACCGGGACCCGATGAGCAGTTCTTC.

A note on this clonotype: A far larger clone lies a single base away; this is likely a read error. This chain links TRBV11-1 with TRBJ2-1; 9 bases fit TRBD2. The CDR3 loop spans 15 amino acids. Germline V gene data show CDR1 as SGHAT and CDR2 as FQDESV (reference sequence). V dropped 5 bases and J dropped 10; count of bases not matched to a gene: 12. CDR3 nucleotides: TGTGCCAGCAGCCCTCGGAATAGCGGGGGCTCCGAGCAGTTCTTC. Its translation is CASSPRNSGGSEQFF.

This chain joins TRBV20-1 and TRBJ2-1; 15 bases agree with TRBD2. The ends lost 2 bases at V and 7 bases at J; junction bases unmatched: 9. The CDR3 has 17 residues. Germline CDR1 is DFQATT and CDR2 is SNEGSKA (reference sequence). The CDR3 coding sequence is TGCAGTGCTAGACTATATACCGGGACTAGCGGGAGGAATGAGCAGTTCTTC. Protein product: CSARLYTGTSGRNEQFF.

This clonotype was seen at least ten times. The chain employs TRBV28 and TRBJ1-5; 7 bases fit TRBD1. In germline, CDR1 is MDHEN, CDR2 SYDVKM. V shed 2 bases, J shed 3 bases, and the junction held 13 bases outside the gene matches. The CDR3 spans 18 residues. Written as DNA, the CDR3 is TGTGCCAGCAGTTTACTCTCAATCCGGGACAGACTCAATCAGCCCCAGCATTTT. This gives the protein CASSLLSIRDRLNQPQHF.

As DNA, the CDR3 is TGTGCCTGGAGGAGGGACAGGGTCAATCAGCCCCAGCATTTT. Translation: CAWRRDRVNQPQHF. This rearrangement joins TRBV30 to TRBJ1-5; TRBD1 aligns across 9 bases. The CDR3 is 14 residues long. J lost 3 bases, V lost 3 bases, and 3 bases had no gene match. Per the germline V gene, CDR1 is GTSNPN and CDR2 is SVGIG (reference sequence).

This clonotype was detected many times. The chain links TRBV20-1 to TRBJ2-5, with TRBD2 identical over 7 bases. The CDR3 is 14 residues long. After removal of 2 bases from V and 5 bases from J, the junction contained 8 bases not matched to a gene. Per germline, CDR1 DFQATT and CDR2 SNEGSKA (reference sequence). The CDR3 DNA reads as TGCAGTGCTAGACGTAGCGGGCGAGGGGAGACCCAGTACTTC. Protein product: CSARRSGRGETQYF.

Ten or more counts support this clonotype. CDR3 DNA: TGTGCCAGCAGCCGTGGACTAGTCTTCTCCTACAATGAGCAGTTCTTC. The encoded protein is CASSRGLVFSYNEQFF. The chain joins TRBV3-1 to TRBJ2-1; 7 bases agree with TRBD2. With V trimmed by 4 bases and J by 0 bases, 6 bases remained unmatched. The CDR3 spans 16 residues. CDR1 is LGHDT, CDR2 YNNKEL, per germline (reference sequence).

Worth noting for this clonotype: One end of the junction does not line up with germline, which may come from a read error. The chain couples TRBV7-2 to TRBJ2-2; D is unresolved. Germline V CDR1 and CDR2: SGHTA, FQGNSA. The CDR3 loop spans 16 amino acids. The CDR3 loop is CASSLLQNTNTEELFF. In DNA form, the CDR3 reads TGTGCCAGCAGCTTACTACAGAACACGAACACCGAGGAGCTGTTTTTT.

This chain joins TRBV28 and TRBJ2-3; D is possibly TRBD2 (6 bases). This CDR3 region has 16 residues. Germline-derived CDR1 and CDR2 are MDHEN and SYDVKM. Deletions cut 5 bases from V and 3 bases from J, with 18 bases between. This CDR3 is CASSRAGAGRTDTQYF. The CDR3 DNA reads as TGTGCCAGCAGTCGTGCGGGCGCAGGGAGGACAGATACGCAGTATTTT.